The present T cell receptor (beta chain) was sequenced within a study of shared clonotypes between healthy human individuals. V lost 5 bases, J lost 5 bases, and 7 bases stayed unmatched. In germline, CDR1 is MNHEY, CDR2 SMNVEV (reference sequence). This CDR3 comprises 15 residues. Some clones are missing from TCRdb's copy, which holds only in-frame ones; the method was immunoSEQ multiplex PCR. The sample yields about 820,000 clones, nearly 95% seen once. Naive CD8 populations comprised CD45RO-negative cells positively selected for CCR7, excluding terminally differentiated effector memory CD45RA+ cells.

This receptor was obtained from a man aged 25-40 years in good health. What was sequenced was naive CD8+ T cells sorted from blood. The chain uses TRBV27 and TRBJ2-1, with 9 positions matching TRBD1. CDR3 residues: CASSRGQGVNNEQFF. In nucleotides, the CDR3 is TGTGCCAGCAGTAGGGGACAGGGTGTGAACAATGAGCAGTTCTTC.